This TCR beta chain was sequenced during a study of CD8 T cells in ankylosing spondylitis. Study-level findings and limits: Disease-linked clones bore a CD8+ phenotype, appearing relatively rarely in peripheral blood. A motif of eight or nine highly homologous TCR beta variants was seen as apparently characteristic of ankylosing spondylitis blood. The clones that were linked to disease were reported to be significantly enriched in matched synovial fluid samples from ankylosing spondylitis patients.

TCRdb independently ran MiXCR on the 5' RACE reads; one entry per CDR3 protein. Found here are more than 600,000 distinct CDR3 sequences, around 19% of them singletons; the top ten hold over 15%. The V gene's germline CDR1 is MRHNA and CDR2 SNTAGT. The CDR3 is 15 residues long. The V end was cut by 3 bases, the J end by 1 base, with 11 bases between. Comment on this clonotype: Its antigen is unknown.

Sequenced sample: blood, either unsorted or a sorted T cell fraction (not recorded which). J is TRBJ2-3 and V is TRBV6-4, with a weak D call TRBD2 (7 bases). The clonotype originates from a male donor with ankylosing spondylitis. CDR3 DNA sequence: TGTGCCAGCAGTGAGGAGGGGGGGGGCACAGATACGCAGTATTTT. Encoded protein: CASSEEGGGTDTQYF.